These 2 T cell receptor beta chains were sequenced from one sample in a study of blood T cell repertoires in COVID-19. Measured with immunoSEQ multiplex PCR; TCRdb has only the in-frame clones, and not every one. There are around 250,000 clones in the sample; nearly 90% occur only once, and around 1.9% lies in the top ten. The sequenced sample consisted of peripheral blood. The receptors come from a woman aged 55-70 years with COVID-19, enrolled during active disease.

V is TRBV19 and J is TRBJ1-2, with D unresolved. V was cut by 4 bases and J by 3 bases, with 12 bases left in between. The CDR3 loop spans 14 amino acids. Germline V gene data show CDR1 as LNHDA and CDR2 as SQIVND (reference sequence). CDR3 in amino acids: CASSKRAPDYGYTF. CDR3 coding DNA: TGTGCCAGTAGTAAACGCGCCCCCGACTATGGCTACACCTTC.

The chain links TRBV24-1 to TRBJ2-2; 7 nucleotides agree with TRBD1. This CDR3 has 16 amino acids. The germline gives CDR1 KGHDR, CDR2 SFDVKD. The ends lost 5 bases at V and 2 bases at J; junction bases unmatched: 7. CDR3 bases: TGTGCCACCAGTGGGGGTACAGGGGCCAACACCGGGGAGCTGTTTTTT. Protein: CATSGGTGANTGELFF.